The clone carrying this T cell receptor (beta chain) was seen just once. This may be a read error: a much more frequent sequence differs by one nucleotide. This sample was taken from a study of blood T cells in healthy people across ages. The use of a sample-barcoded 5' primer and a J-beta primer mix characterized a second PCR of roughly 6 to 11 cycles. TCRdb fed the 5' RACE reads into MiXCR, producing one record per CDR3 protein. In the table there are about 1.4 million distinct CDR3 sequences, 45% to 70% of which are singletons. CDR3 length: 15 amino acids. The germline V gene encodes CDR1 LGHDT and CDR2 YNNKEL (reference sequence).

The sequenced material came from blood. The TCR sequence derives from a man aged 18 to 29 in good health. This chain links TRBV3-1 with TRBJ1-2, with a weak D call TRBD1 (5 bases). The CDR3 bases are TGTGCCAACAGCCAAGAGCAGGGAGACCTTACCGGCTACACCTTC. Protein product: CANSQEQGDLTGYTF. Looking up the rest from reference TRBV3-1 and TRBJ1-2 gives the full variable domain: DTAVSQTPKYLVTQMGNDKSIKCEQNLGHDTMYWYKQDSKKFLKIMFSYNNKELIINETVPNRFSPKSPDKAHLNLHINSLELGDSAVYFCANSQEQGDLTGYTFGSGTRLTVV.